This T cell receptor beta chain came from a study of cytomegalovirus exposure and HLA in healthy donors (dated by TCRdb to about 2017). Notes on the research overall: An earlier analysis of around 600 of the donors reported more than 250 Gb of sequence data and about 100 million unique TCR beta sequences from about 179 million T cells. Approximately 300 gigabases of sequencing data and roughly 80 million unique TCR sequences made up an early release that covered roughly 670 HLA-typed donors. The genetic ancestry cluster associated with self-reported Caucasian donors included roughly 84% of the 300 to 400 genotyped donors. The study was designed to test whether signatures of past pathogen exposure could be identified by cataloging public T cell receptors. The T cell repertoires of about 700 subjects were profiled by immunosequencing and related to cytomegalovirus serostatus. In addition to the first cohort of 650 to 750 subjects, a separate validation cohort of 120 different subjects was used. To predict cytomegalovirus infection status, the study combined high-throughput TCR immunosequencing, statistical association of individual TCRs with disease status, and machine learning. In a later analysis, previously published TCR beta repertoires from 500 to 750 donors were re-analyzed and high-resolution HLA genotyping was added so that TCR occurrence patterns could be studied. Rather than drawing on any new phenotypic data, the later analysis identified candidate immune exposures from TCR beta sequences and the way those sequences occurred across donors. An earlier analysis of 587 of the donors used high-throughput TCR beta sequencing to judge whether each TCR beta V gene segment behaved as functional or pseudogenic. Donor age, sex, ethnicity and CMV serostatus were collected together with the repertoire data. A later genetic analysis used genome-wide SNP genotypes for about three fifths of the 666 donors, treating that subset as a discovery cohort. Every repertoire in the discovery cohort had been generated on one and the same sequencing platform. HLA typing covered class I and class II loci at four-digit resolution. The number of donors typed differed by locus, with 629-630 for A, B, C, DRB1 and DQB1, roughly 520 for DQA1, 600 to 610 for DPA1, and some 470 for DPB1. Four or five DR-DQ haplotypes were treated as single units for association and clustering because of strong linkage in the cohort. Among 300 to 500 genotyped donors of the cohort, an average of roughly 230,000 unique TCR beta nucleotide sequences was sequenced per donor, of which about 18% were non-productive.

The paper as a whole reports these results and caveats: In this cohort, only TCR beta chains were sequenced, and detectable features were limited by the absence of alpha or paired-chain data. Assigning TCR associations to individual alleles was difficult when HLA alleles, especially DR and DQ, strongly co-occurred. The presence/absence analyses assumed that sequencing depth was roughly uniform across donors, and that assumption may not be true. Correlated functional status among segregating V segments might reflect linkage disequilibrium, but an unknown experimental factor could not be ruled out. For the cohort, immune exposure information was limited to CMV serostatus. A further reported finding was that TCR beta sequences accurately predicted the HLA-A and HLA-B alleles for most subjects in the first cohort. Across donors, most TCR sequences were observed very rarely, whereas some public TCRs were present in many individuals. Broadly in line with IMGT annotations, most TCR beta V segments showed up in productive rearrangements about 87% or about 30% of the time in an earlier analysis of a few hundred of the donors. A cluster of highly shared sequence variants was judged likely to represent a technical artifact of the sequencing pipeline. Because HLA typing was unavailable for some donors at each locus, only the typed subset was used in association tests. Cytomegalovirus status was reported to be diagnosed by the classifier with high specificity and sensitivity in both the original and validation cohorts. The study gave a list of under 200 TCR beta chains associated with cytomegalovirus. Specific HLA alleles were associated with around 18,000 TCR beta sequences at a false discovery rate of 0.05 in a later analysis. A later genetic analysis associated a missense DCLRE1C variant with V-gene and J-gene trimming of TCR beta chains, and an independent cohort replicated the association. The 87-base-pair reads could not distinguish some IMGT-functional V segments, including TRBV6-2 and TRBV6-3, so those segments were excluded. The earlier analysis of approximately 540 of the donors excluded roughly 16 rarely observed V segments, including chromosome 9 orphons, because counts were too low. The authors suggested that the approach could potentially be extended to other disease states and immunological phenotypes. In vitro tests confirmed that a few of the cytomegalovirus-associated TCR beta chains recognize cytomegalovirus antigens. A later genetic analysis reported fewer N-insertions in productive TCRs among donors in an Asian-associated ancestry cluster than the roughly 700-donor mean. In a later analysis, HLA-associated TCR beta chains were found to be more clonally expanded and to have lower generation probabilities than equally common non-associated chains. A later analysis found that most CMV-associated TCR beta chains appeared HLA-restricted, with HLA associations seemingly driven largely by CMV exposure. In a later analysis, TCR association rates were found to vary across HLA loci, with the most associated TCRs seen for DRB1 alleles and the fewest for HLA-C alleles. Several of the top co-occurrence clusters appeared to be linked to parvovirus B19, influenza, CMV and Epstein-Barr virus, according to a later analysis.

Libraries were built with the immunoSEQ multiplex PCR assay. For the multiplex PCR, a mixture combining 60 forward primers for TCR Vbeta segments and 13 reverse primers for TCR Jbeta segments was used. Amplification of the CDR3 region of rearranged TCR beta genes was performed with a multiplex PCR assay on genomic DNA. Amplified TCR beta libraries were sequenced as 87-base-pair reads on the Illumina HiSeq System. The study's own analysis went as follows. Across the 670 or so repertoires, a later analysis counted about 81 million unique TCR beta chains, around 11 million of which were shared by at least two donors. Raw reads were error-corrected and collapsed into unique sequences by a nearest-neighbor algorithm in which closely related sequences were merged to remove PCR and sequencing errors. Alignment of CDR3 sequences to IMGT reference sequences was used to assign V, D and J gene segments. For a sequence to be retained, a match of at least six nucleotides to both a V gene segment and a J gene segment was required. Rearrangements were called productive when the CDR3 lacked stop codons and stayed in frame with V and J; all others were non-productive. Following IMGT convention, CDR3 was defined as the stretch from the second conserved V-encoded cysteine to the conserved J-encoded phenylalanine. The earlier analysis of 500 to 750 of the donors excluded any sequence lacking an unambiguous match to a single V gene segment. An earlier analysis of under 750 of the donors called V segments functional above 56.7% productive rearrangements and segregating when the between-donor standard deviation exceeded 5%. A statistical classification framework was built for diagnosing cytomegalovirus status from the catalog of TCR beta chain sequences. V and J gene assignment, in a later analysis, came from comparing TCR nucleotide sequences with IMGT/GENE-DB human TR gene sequences. A later analysis assigned CDR3 sequences and most-parsimonious VDJ recombination scenarios with the TCRdist pipeline. A later analysis defined each TCR beta chain by its CDR3 amino acid sequence plus V-gene family, and excluded reads lacking a unique V-gene family. In a later analysis, around 600 highly shared, low-generation-probability nucleotide sequences were removed to address suspected cross-contamination and a sequencing artifact. In a later analysis, a clonal expansion index for each public chain was calculated from normalized within-repertoire ranks of inferred template counts. In a later analysis, generation probabilities were computed using a VDJ recombination model fitted to out-of-frame rearrangements, and the results were checked against IGoR. In a later analysis, hypergeometric tests were used to score TCR-TCR, TCR-HLA and TCR-CMV co-occurrence, with a repertoire-size bias correction applied to TCR pairs. A later analysis estimated false discovery rates by permuting HLA or CMV assignments 20 times. A later analysis grouped co-occurring TCRs with DBSCAN, adding TCRdist sequence similarity when clustering within HLA-allele-positive subsets. Co-occurrence clustering excluded repertoires with fewer than 30,000 or more than 120,000 public chains, plus five with anomalous nucleotide sharing. Drawn from immuneACCESS, this table holds only the in-frame rearrangements with V and J called that TCRdb kept. Clones are partly lost; checked studies trace under half to an unresolved V gene and leave the rest unexplained. V and J calls and clone size come straight from that table; D and trimming were deduced from the DNA. Within this sample are roughly 110,000 clones, with roughly 73% of them counted one time only. Of the sample, more than 2% is held by the ten largest clones.

V gives up 2 bases and J gives up 1 base, and the segment between their germline ends measures 8 bases. For CDR1 and CDR2, the germline V gene (reference sequence) lists SEHNR and FQNEAQ. The CDR3 contains 14 residues, cysteine and phenylalanine counted. Only the CDR3 portion is preserved as DNA: 42 bases, with reading frame beginning at the first base. About this clone itself: Its binding antigen is unknown. Base qualities are missing; no much larger clone stands one base away.

The cohort comprised under 700 healthy bone marrow donors. At the time of sampling, all cohort members were nominally healthy, though unrecorded immune exposures were likely present. The donor tested CMV seronegative and was one of the 352 seronegative cohort members. Every donor gave a peripheral blood sample, and the peripheral blood mononuclear cells from that sample were used for TCR beta sequencing. Genomic DNA extraction from the blood cell samples was performed with the Qiagen DNeasy Blood Extraction Kit. Material for sequencing was PBMCs. Recombination joined TRBV7-9 with TRBJ1-1; a tentative D call is TRBD1 (6 bases match). This receptor was obtained from a man aged 35 to 55 in good health and CMV-seronegative. The DNA sequence is given as TGTGCCAGCAGCTTACTGGGACAGAACACTGAAGCTTTCTTT. The resulting protein is CASSLLGQNTEAFF.